This T cell receptor beta chain was captured by sequencing in a study of blood T cell repertoires in COVID-19. Study-wide background: The United States, Italy and Spain were the sources of the acute and convalescent COVID-19 samples. In each case, the material was cDNA or gDNA derived from T cells, B-cell-depleted T cells, or PBMCs.

Germline CDR1 reads SGHTA; CDR2 reads FQGNSA. Trimming at V came to 0 bases and at J to 5 bases, leaving 9 bases not matched to a gene. This CDR3 spans 17 amino acids. Assay: immunoSEQ multiplex PCR; the TCRdb copy retains only in-frame clones and omits some. The sample has some 300,000 clones, around 88% seen once. The TCR was taken from a young woman who had recovered from COVID-19. Material: peripheral blood. The chain joins TRBV7-2 to TRBJ2-1, with TRBD2 identical over 8 bases. CDR3 sequence: CASSLAQTGGRDNEQFF. The CDR3, as DNA: TGTGCCAGCAGCTTAGCGCAAACGGGGGGGCGGGACAATGAGCAGTTCTTC.